These 30 T cell receptor beta chains share one sample of origin, sequenced in a study of CXCR3-negative and CXCR3-positive naive CD8 T cells. Study results and limitations: CXCR3-negative naive cells had less hydrophobic TRB CDR3s than did CXCR3-positive naive cells.

The antigens for these receptors are not known. Via 5' RACE with UMI labels, TRB cDNA libraries were prepared. Using the 5' RACE reads, TCRdb records one entry per CDR3 protein without DNA. This specimen shows over 95,000 distinct CDR3 sequences; the ten leading clones hold around 0.36%. The sequenced sample consisted of naive CXCR3+ CD8+ T cells from blood. Indicated subset: CD45RO-CCR7+CD27+CD95- naive CD8+ T cells expressing CXCR3 (TNR3+). Receptors originate from a human donor in good health. Some clones in this sample may be carry-over from other donors' samples.

The gene calls are TRBV12-3 or TRBV12-4 and TRBJ2-1; absent DNA, TCRdb's TRBD2 call cannot be checked. CDR3 length equals 15 residues. The CDR3 spells CASSPPPVLYNEQFF.

V and J are TRBV11-2 and TRBJ2-1; TCRdb's assignment of TRBD2 cannot be checked, as there is no DNA. The CDR3 totals 16 residues. Looked up from germline, CDR1 is SGHAT and CDR2 is FQNNGV. The CDR3 is CASSLAVGVLYNEQFF.

J is TRBJ2-7 and V is TRBV5-1; TCRdb designates TRBD1, a call that cannot be tested without DNA. This CDR3 region has 15 residues. Germline V lookup: CDR1 SGHRS, CDR2 YFSETQ. The CDR3 sequence is CASSPDSRISYEQYF.

The gene calls are TRBV7-9 and TRBJ1-1. The germline CDR1 and CDR2 sequences are SEHNR and FQNEAQ (reference sequence). The CDR3 loop spans 14 amino acids. The CDR3: CASSLAAANTEAFF. Based on the CDR3 plus reference TRBV7-9 and TRBJ1-1, the full variable domain is DTGVSQNPRHKITKRGQNVTFRCDPISEHNRLYWYRQTLGQGPEFLTYFQNEAQLEKSRLLSDRFSAERPKGSFSTLEIQRTEQGDSAMYLCASSLAAANTEAFFGQGTRLTVV.

This chain connects TRBV7-2 to TRBJ2-7; TCRdb outputs TRBD1, but without DNA this stays unchecked. CDR3 length equals 15 residues. Germline V lookup: CDR1 SGHTA, CDR2 FQGNSA. The CDR3 spells CASTAPGTLAYEQYF.

The chain couples TRBV7-9 to TRBJ1-2; TCRdb returns TRBD1, unconfirmable since there is no DNA. The germline CDR1 and CDR2 sequences are SEHNR and FQNEAQ (reference sequence). CDR3 length: 14 amino acids. The CDR3 here is CASSLAPDSYGYTF.

This rearrangement joins TRBV7-3 to TRBJ2-1. The CDR3 runs to 14 residues. Germline CDR1 and CDR2: SGHTA and FQGTGA. CDR3: CASSLTSDFNEQFF.

The genes are TRBV14 and TRBJ1-2; TCRdb gives TRBD1 as the D gene, but with no DNA this cannot be confirmed. The CDR3 runs to 15 residues. The germline CDR1 and CDR2 sequences are SGHDN and FVKESK. CDR3 amino acids: CASSQVYGSPYGYTF.

This chain's CDR3 is CASSEDYTDTQYF. This chain connects TRBV3-1 to TRBJ2-3. Per germline, CDR1 LGHDT and CDR2 YNNKEL (reference sequence). CDR3 length: 13 amino acids.

The chain has TRBV6-5 and TRBJ2-7; no DNA is available, so the TRBD1 call from TCRdb remains unchecked. Germline CDR1 MNHEY, CDR2 SVGAGI. CDR3 length: 14 amino acids. The CDR3 region is CASRHSTGEIEQYF.

This sequence joins TRBV30 and TRBJ2-1; TCRdb designates TRBD1, a call that cannot be tested without DNA. Germline CDR1 GTSNPN, CDR2 SVGIG (reference sequence). The CDR3 contains 15 residues. CDR3 region: CAWSPGTGAGDEQFF.

The chain's CDR3 is CASGPPSGNTEAFF. This sequence joins TRBV12-5 and TRBJ1-1; the D gene TCRdb calls, TRBD1, cannot be checked with no DNA. The CDR3 is made up of 14 amino acids. CDR1 is LGHNT and CDR2 is FRNRAP in the germline V gene.

This chain uses TRBV10-1 with TRBJ2-2; TCRdb selects TRBD2, and the lack of DNA leaves this call unchecked. Germline V gene sequence: CDR1 WNHNN, CDR2 SYGVQD (reference sequence). CDR3 length: 18 amino acids. CDR3 region: CASTSGSGRIWDTGELFF.

The chain is built from TRBV19 and TRBJ2-1; lacking DNA, the TRBD2 call made by TCRdb goes unchecked. The CDR3 is 14 residues long. Germline CDR1 and CDR2: LNHDA and SQIVND (reference sequence). CDR3 residues: CASSIGGDYNEQFF.

The chain recombines TRBV13 with TRBJ2-7. CDR3 length equals 14 residues. Germline-derived CDR1 and CDR2 are PRHDT and FYEKMQ (reference sequence). The CDR3 here is CASSLSVGTYEQYF.

V usage is TRBV29-1 and J usage is TRBJ1-2; the TCRdb D gene call, TRBD1, has no DNA to confirm it. CDR1 SQVTM and CDR2 ANQGSEA come from the germline V gene. This CDR3 has 13 residues. CDR3: CSVGPEGFYGYTF.

V is TRBV13 and J is TRBJ2-2; TCRdb picks TRBD2, but there is no DNA to check that call. This CDR3 region has 17 residues. Germline-derived CDR1 and CDR2 are PRHDT and FYEKMQ (reference sequence). The CDR3 region is CASSSWETLANTGELFF.

This rearrangement joins TRBV7-9 to TRBJ2-1; TCRdb picks TRBD2, but there is no DNA to check that call. Germline CDR1 SEHNR, CDR2 FQNEAQ (reference sequence). This CDR3 is built from 19 residues. CDR3 amino acids: CASSRLTGVDERAYNEQFF.

The rearrangement uses TRBV27 and TRBJ2-7; TCRdb calls TRBD1, which cannot be checked without DNA. The CDR3 runs 15 residues. CDR1 is MNHEY and CDR2 is SMNVEV in the germline V gene (reference sequence). The chain's CDR3 is CASSLKGAGPYEQYF.

The rearrangement uses TRBV15 and TRBJ1-3. The CDR3 runs 17 residues. Germline V gene lookup returns CDR1 LNHNV and CDR2 YYDKDF (reference sequence). CDR3: CATSRDPMGSSGNTIYF.

The chain links TRBV25-1 to TRBJ1-5; TCRdb proposes TRBD1, but this gene call is untestable without DNA. The CDR3 is made up of 14 amino acids. The germline CDR1 and CDR2 sequences are MGHDK and SYGVNS. The CDR3 region is CASSWTGWDQPQHF.

The chain joins TRBV15 to TRBJ2-1; the TRBD1 assignment by TCRdb is unverifiable without DNA. The CDR3 runs 16 residues. Per germline, CDR1 LNHNV and CDR2 YYDKDF (reference sequence). CDR3 sequence reads: CATSRGRGPGKDEQFF.

The chain recombines TRBV5-4 with TRBJ2-1. The CDR3 is 16 amino acids. CDR1 and CDR2 (germline): SGHNT, YYREEE (reference sequence). CDR3 in amino acids: CASSLALRMDEDEQFF.

The chain couples TRBV14 to TRBJ2-3; absent DNA, TCRdb's TRBD2 call cannot be checked. The CDR3 has 16 residues. CDR1 is SGHDN and CDR2 is FVKESK in the germline V gene. The CDR3 region is CASSLQFLAFADTQYF. Full variable domain (rest looked up from reference TRBV14 and TRBJ2-3): EAGVTQFPSHSVIEKGQTVTLRCDPISGHDNLYWYRRVMGKEIKFLLHFVKESKQDESGMPNNRFLAERTGGTYSTLKVQPAELEDSGVYFCASSLQFLAFADTQYFGPGTRLTVL.

This chain connects TRBV19 to TRBJ2-7; TCRdb names TRBD2, which stays unverified in the absence of DNA. The CDR3 contains 14 residues. CDR1 LNHDA and CDR2 SQIVND come from the germline V gene (reference sequence). This CDR3 reads CASSIGLAGYEQYF.

The chain is built from TRBV4-2 and TRBJ2-3; TCRdb returns TRBD2, unconfirmable since there is no DNA. The germline V gene encodes CDR1 LGHNA and CDR2 YNFKEQ. The CDR3 has 16 amino acids. The CDR3 protein is CASSEYSGEHRDTQYF.

The chain couples TRBV28 to TRBJ2-1; TCRdb lists TRBD1, though no DNA is available to test this call. The CDR3 loop spans 14 amino acids. The germline V gene has CDR1 MDHEN and CDR2 SYDVKM. CDR3 region: CASSPIDRGNEQFF.

The V call is TRBV7-9, the J call TRBJ1-2; TCRdb names TRBD1, which stays unverified in the absence of DNA. The CDR3 runs to 13 residues. Germline-derived CDR1 and CDR2 are SEHNR and FQNEAQ (reference sequence). CDR3 loop: CASSFFPNRDYTF.

The V and J genes are TRBV2 and TRBJ2-3. The V gene's germline CDR1 is SNHLY and CDR2 FYNNEI. This CDR3 region has 15 residues. The CDR3 is CASRQPIASTDTQYF. The complete variable domain, with remaining parts taken from reference TRBV2 and TRBJ2-3, reads EPEVTQTPSHQVTQMGQEVILRCVPISNHLYFYWYRQILGQKVEFLVSFYNNEISEKSEIFDDQFSVERPDGSNFTLKIRSTKLEDSAMYFCASRQPIASTDTQYFGPGTRLTVL.

CDR3 loop: CASSSAGGPYEQYF. The chain carries TRBV7-8 and TRBJ2-7. The CDR3 covers 14 residues. Germline lookup yields CDR1 SGHVS and CDR2 FQNEAQ.